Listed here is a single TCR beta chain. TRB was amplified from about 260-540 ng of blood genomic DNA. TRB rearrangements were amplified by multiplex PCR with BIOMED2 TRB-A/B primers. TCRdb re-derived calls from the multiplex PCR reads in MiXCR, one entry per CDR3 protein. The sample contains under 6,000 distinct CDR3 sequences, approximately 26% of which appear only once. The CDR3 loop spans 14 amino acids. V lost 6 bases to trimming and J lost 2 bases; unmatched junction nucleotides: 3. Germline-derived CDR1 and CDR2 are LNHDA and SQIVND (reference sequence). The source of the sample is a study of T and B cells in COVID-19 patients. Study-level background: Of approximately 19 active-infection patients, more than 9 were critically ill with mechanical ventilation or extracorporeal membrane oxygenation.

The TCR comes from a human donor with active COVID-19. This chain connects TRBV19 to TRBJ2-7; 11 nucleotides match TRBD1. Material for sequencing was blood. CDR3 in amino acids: CASSLDRGPYEQYF. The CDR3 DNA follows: TGTGCCAGTAGCCTGGACAGGGGGCCCTACGAGCAGTACTTC.